The clone carrying this T cell receptor (beta chain) was detected ten times or more. The record originates from a study of T cells in Graves' hyperthyroidism and ophthalmopathy. From RNA transcripts, TCR beta CDR3 regions were amplified. A set of HTBI primers served as the primers for a first-round RT-PCR of the TCR CDR3. MiXCR was run by TCRdb on the multiplex PCR reads, yielding one entry per CDR3 protein. The sample yields about 520,000 distinct CDR3 sequences, roughly 20% seen once. Trimming took 4 bases from V and 5 from J; bases not matched to a gene: 6. The CDR3 covers 14 residues. The germline gives CDR1 SGHTA, CDR2 FQGNSA.

This TCR derives from a man younger than 35 with Graves' hyperthyroidism. The rearrangement uses TRBV7-2 and TRBJ2-7; 9 bases are shared with TRBD1. Sequencing was carried out using blood. CDR3 loop: CASSSGTGLHEQYF. As DNA, the CDR3 is TGTGCCAGCAGCTCCGGGACAGGGCTCCACGAGCAGTACTTC. Full variable domain (missing parts from reference TRBV7-2 and TRBJ2-7): GAGVSQSPSNKVTEKGKDVELRCDPISGHTALYWYRQSLGQGLEFLIYFQGNSAPDKSGLPSDRFSAERTGGSVSTLTIQRTQQEDSAVYLCASSSGTGLHEQYFGPGTRLTVT.